This T cell receptor (beta chain) was sequenced during a study of blood T cell repertoires in COVID-19 (dated by TCRdb to 2018 to 2021). Describing the broader study: The collaborator samples originated in the United States, Italy and Spain and spanned the acute and convalescent phases of COVID-19. The prospective study material was composed of cDNA or gDNA derived from T cells, B-cell-depleted T cells, or PBMCs. Deeply sampled blood TCRbeta repertoires from subjects exposed to, actively infected with, or recovered from COVID-19 were included in the dataset. A freely available public database, intended as a resource for researchers studying the immune response to SARS-CoV-2, is where the repertoires were released. Samples came from the ongoing ImmuneRACE study (first 160 participants) plus 1,254 subjects from 6 global collaborators. The sample metadata nearly always contained a de-identified subject ID, COVID-19 status, age in years and sex. Where HLA class I and class II types were available, the types were taken from metadata supplied by the sample provider, not from assay-based typing.

Points the paper makes about the study in general: How much clinical and demographic metadata was included differed by source and by participant, and the metadata was provided uncurated.

The immunoSEQ Assay, a bias-controlled multiplex PCR, was used to amplify TCRbeta CDR3 regions from genomic DNA. From the authors' description of their analysis: The number of nucleated cells in each sample was estimated by amplification of reference gene primers within the assay. To quantify the absolute abundance of each unique TCRbeta CDR3 rearrangement, sequence reads were collapsed and filtered. For each sample, productive Simpson clonality was calculated as the square root of Simpson's diversity index over productive rearrangements. The source is immuneACCESS, and TCRdb retained only in-frame sequences with V and J called. Part of the clones is not carried over; for the studies checked, unresolved V genes explain less than half of this, and the remainder is unexplained. V, J and clone size are taken as reported in that table, and D and trimming were inferred from the DNA itself. Across this sample there are about 220,000 clones, with 83% seen only once. The ten largest clones represent about 2.5% of the sample.

Collaborating institutions collected whole blood in K2EDTA tubes following their own protocols. For TCRbeta analysis, collaborators shipped samples in one of three forms: frozen whole blood, isolated PBMCs, or DNA extracted from either of those sample types. As for this clone: Its recognized antigen is unknown. Per-base quality was not reported, and no clone a single base away is much larger than it.

The receptor was isolated from a woman aged 35 to 49 with active or convalescent COVID-19. Sequenced sample: peripheral blood.

DNA sequence: TGTGCCAGCAGCCCATCGGGACTCCCCTACGAGCAGTACTTC. This encodes CASSPSGLPYEQYF. The V gene is TRBV6-2 or TRBV6-3 and the J gene is TRBJ2-7; a tentative D call is TRBD2 (6 bases match). V gives up 6 bases and J gives up 2 bases, and the segment between their germline ends measures 14 bases. The CDR3 starts with the cysteine, ends with the phenylalanine, and has 14 residues. CDR3 DNA is the only sequence kept; it has 42 bases, read in frame from the first base. The germline V gene gives CDR1 as MNHEY and CDR2 as SVGEGT.